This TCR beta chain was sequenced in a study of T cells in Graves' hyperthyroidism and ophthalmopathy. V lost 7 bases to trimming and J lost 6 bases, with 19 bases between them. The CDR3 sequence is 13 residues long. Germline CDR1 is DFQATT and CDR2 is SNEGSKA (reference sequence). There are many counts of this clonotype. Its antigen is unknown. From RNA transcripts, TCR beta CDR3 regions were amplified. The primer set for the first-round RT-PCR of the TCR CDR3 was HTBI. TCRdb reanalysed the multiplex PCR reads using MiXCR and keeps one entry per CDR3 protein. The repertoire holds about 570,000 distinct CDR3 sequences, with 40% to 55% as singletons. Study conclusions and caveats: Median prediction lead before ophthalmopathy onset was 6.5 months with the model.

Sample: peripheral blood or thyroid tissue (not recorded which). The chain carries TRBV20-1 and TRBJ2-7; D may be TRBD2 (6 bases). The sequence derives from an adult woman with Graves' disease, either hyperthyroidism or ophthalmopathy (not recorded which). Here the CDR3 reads CSVQTGVLREQYF. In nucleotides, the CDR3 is TGCAGTGTTCAGACGGGGGTTCTGCGCGAGCAGTACTTC.